This T cell receptor beta chain derives from a study of identical twins. General study results and limits: Out-of-frame sharing of TCR alpha in monozygotic twins was underestimated by models.

Template switching, a step in the protocol, added a universal primer site, and cDNA carried unique molecular identifiers. TCRdb passed the 5' RACE reads through MiXCR, listing each CDR3 protein once. The table lists a few hundred thousand distinct CDR3 sequences, around an eighth of them singletons, with approximately 1% in the top ten. Healthy Caucasians provided all donations. The CDR3 has 14 amino acids. V was clipped by 0 bases and J by 5 bases, with 8 bases between them. Germline lookup yields CDR1 SGHRS and CDR2 YFSETQ. Details on this clonotype: As yet, its antigen is unknown.

The sample was also reused in another study, on yellow fever vaccine responses in identical twins. That source adds: Twins reportedly appeared to share part of their vaccine T cell response while keeping part individual.

The receptor's source is a woman aged 18-29 years in good health. What was sequenced was CD4+ T cells sorted from blood. This sequence joins TRBV5-1 and TRBJ1-4; D gene uncertain. Here the CDR3 DNA reads TGCGCCAGCAGCTTGGTGTCCGGGAATGAAAAACTGTTTTTT. Translated: CASSLVSGNEKLFF.